This T cell receptor beta chain was observed in a study of T cells expressing NK-cell markers. Germline values: CDR1 LGHNA, CDR2 YSLEER. The CDR3 totals 16 residues. TCRdb reworked the 5' RACE reads into one entry per CDR3 protein, no DNA. The listing records approximately 110,000 distinct CDR3 sequences. V usage is TRBV4-3 and J usage is TRBJ2-2; TCRdb's D call of TRBD2 is untestable without DNA. The sequenced sample consisted of blood T cells: a sorted CD56 or NKG2C T cell subset, CD4+ or CD8+ T cells, or bulk PBMC T cells (not recorded which). This sequence was found in a woman between 18 and 70 years old in good health. The CDR3 reads CASSPEEGTNTGELFF.